Listed below are T cell receptor beta chains from one sample, sequenced in a study of CD8 T cells in ankylosing spondylitis. TCRdb analysed the 5' RACE reads with MiXCR anew, one entry per CDR3 protein. The sample yields about 440,000 distinct CDR3 sequences, about 15% seen once. The sequencing sample was made of blood, either unsorted or a sorted T cell fraction (not recorded which). The receptors here all came from a male donor with ankylosing spondylitis. Both conserved end residues are part of each CDR3. The order of the fields is V gene, J gene, D gene, clone size, CDR3 protein, CDR3 DNA. The D gene is left open where the match is weak. Clone size is given for some rows only: seen once, a few or many times, or a class if the clone is expanded.

V: TRBV20-1
J: TRBJ2-1
D: TRBD1
size: -
CDR3: CSARDRAPGYEQFF
DNA: TGCAGTGCTAGGGACAGGGCCCCTGGGTATGAGCAGTTCTTC

V: TRBV16
J: TRBJ1-1
D: -
size: few
CDR3: CASSQGVGPGTEAFF
DNA: TGTGCCAGCAGCCAGGGAGTGGGGCCTGGCACTGAAGCTTTCTTT

V: TRBV20-1
J: TRBJ2-5
D: TRBD2
size: -
CDR3: CSAGPGLAGGPRETQYF
DNA: TGCAGTGCTGGCCCGGGACTAGCGGGAGGGCCTCGAGAGACCCAGTACTTC

V: TRBV3-1
J: TRBJ1-2
D: TRBD1
size: few
CDR3: CASSGRRGDYGYTF
DNA: TGTGCCAGCAGCGGCCGCAGGGGGGACTATGGCTACACCTTC

V: TRBV12-3/TRBV12-4
J: TRBJ1-6
D: -
size: -
CDR3: CASSRKDSSPLHF
DNA: TGTGCCAGCAGTCGCAAGGACAGTTCACCCCTCCACTTT

V: TRBV7-9
J: TRBJ1-2
D: -
size: few
CDR3: CASSLMGYYGYTF
DNA: TGTGCCAGCAGCTTAATGGGGTACTATGGCTACACCTTC

V: TRBV5-5
J: TRBJ1-5
D: TRBD1
size: many
CDR3: CASSPGQGFGGSNQPQHF
DNA: TGTGCCAGCAGCCCGGGACAGGGGTTTGGTGGGAGCAATCAGCCCCAGCATTTT

V: TRBV30
J: TRBJ1-2
D: -
size: few
CDR3: CAWSVGRRGYTF
DNA: TGTGCCTGGAGTGTGGGCAGACGAGGCTACACCTTC

V: TRBV15
J: TRBJ2-3
D: TRBD2
size: few
CDR3: CATSRESLGLAGVDTQYF
DNA: TGTGCCACCAGCAGGGAGAGTCTTGGACTAGCGGGAGTAGATACGCAGTATTTT

V: TRBV27
J: TRBJ2-7
D: -
size: -
CDR3: CASKGRTYEQYF
DNA: TGTGCCAGCAAAGGCCGTACCTACGAGCAGTACTTC

V: TRBV7-8
J: TRBJ2-3
D: -
size: -
CDR3: CASSLGVSGLKNTQYF
DNA: TGTGCCAGCAGCTTAGGGGTTAGCGGTCTCAAAAATACGCAGTATTTT

V: TRBV27
J: TRBJ1-6
D: TRBD1
size: few
CDR3: CASRVTGRTYNSPLHF
DNA: TGTGCCAGCAGAGTGACAGGGCGAACCTATAATTCACCCCTCCACTTT

V: TRBV4-2
J: TRBJ2-7
D: -
size: few
CDR3: CASSQFAEGIYYEQYF
DNA: TGTGCCAGCAGCCAATTCGCCGAGGGAATTTACTACGAGCAGTACTTC

V: TRBV7-9
J: TRBJ2-1
D: -
size: few
CDR3: CASSLTTGGLNEQFF
DNA: TGTGCCAGCAGCTTAACGACAGGAGGTCTCAATGAGCAGTTCTTC